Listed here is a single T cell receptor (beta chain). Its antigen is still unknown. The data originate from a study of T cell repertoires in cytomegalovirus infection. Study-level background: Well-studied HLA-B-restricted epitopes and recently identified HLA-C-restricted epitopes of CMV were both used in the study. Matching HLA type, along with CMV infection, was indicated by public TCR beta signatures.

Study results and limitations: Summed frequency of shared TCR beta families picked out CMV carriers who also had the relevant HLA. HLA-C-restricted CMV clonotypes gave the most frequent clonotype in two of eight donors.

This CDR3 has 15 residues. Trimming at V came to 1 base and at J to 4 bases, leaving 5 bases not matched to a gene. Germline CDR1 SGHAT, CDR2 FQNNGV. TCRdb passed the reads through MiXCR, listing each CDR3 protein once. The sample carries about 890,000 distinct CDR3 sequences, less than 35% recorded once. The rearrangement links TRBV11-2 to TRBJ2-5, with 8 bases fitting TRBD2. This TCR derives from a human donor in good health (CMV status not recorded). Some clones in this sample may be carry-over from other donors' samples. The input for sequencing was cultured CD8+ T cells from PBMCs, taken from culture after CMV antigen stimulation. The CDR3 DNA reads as TGTGCCAGCAGCTTAGGAGCGGGGGAGAGAGAGACCCAGTACTTC. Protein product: CASSLGAGERETQYF.